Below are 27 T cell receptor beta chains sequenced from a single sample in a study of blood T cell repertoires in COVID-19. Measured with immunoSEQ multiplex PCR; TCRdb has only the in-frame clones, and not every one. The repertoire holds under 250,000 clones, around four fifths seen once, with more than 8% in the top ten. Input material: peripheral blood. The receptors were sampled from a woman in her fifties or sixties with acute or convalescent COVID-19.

The CDR3 sequence: CASSVDLGDEQYF. The CDR3 DNA is TGCGCCAGCAGTGTGGACCTCGGGGACGAGCAGTACTTC. The chain uses TRBV10-1 and TRBJ2-7; D perhaps matches TRBD2 (5 bases). This CDR3 is 13 amino acids long. V lost 4 bases and J 5 bases, leaving 12 bases between the germline ends. Germline-derived CDR1 and CDR2 are WNHNN and SYGVQD (reference sequence).

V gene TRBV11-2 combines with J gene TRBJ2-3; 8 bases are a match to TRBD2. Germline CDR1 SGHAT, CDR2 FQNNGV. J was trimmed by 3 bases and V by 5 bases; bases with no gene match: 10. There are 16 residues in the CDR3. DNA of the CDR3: TGTGCCAGCAGCCCGATAAGCGGGAGTGGGACAGATACGCAGTATTTT. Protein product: CASSPISGSGTDTQYF.

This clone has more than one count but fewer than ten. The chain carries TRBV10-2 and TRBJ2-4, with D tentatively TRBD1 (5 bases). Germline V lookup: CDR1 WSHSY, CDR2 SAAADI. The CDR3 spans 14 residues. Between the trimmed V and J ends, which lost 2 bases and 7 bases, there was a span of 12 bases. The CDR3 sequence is CASSERQGRNIQYF. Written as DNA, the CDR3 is TGCGCCAGCAGTGAGAGGCAGGGAAGGAACATTCAGTACTTC.

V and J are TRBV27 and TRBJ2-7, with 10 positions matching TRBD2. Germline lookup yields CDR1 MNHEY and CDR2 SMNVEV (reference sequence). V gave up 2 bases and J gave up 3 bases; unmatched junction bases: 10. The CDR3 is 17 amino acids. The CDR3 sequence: CASSLKAGGSPNYEQYF. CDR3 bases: TGTGCCAGCAGTTTAAAAGCGGGAGGGAGCCCCAACTACGAGCAGTACTTC.

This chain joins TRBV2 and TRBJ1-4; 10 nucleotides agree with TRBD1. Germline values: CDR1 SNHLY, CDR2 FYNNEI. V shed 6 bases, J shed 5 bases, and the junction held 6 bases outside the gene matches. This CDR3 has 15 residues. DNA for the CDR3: TGTGCCAGCAGATGGACAGGGGGACTAAATGAAAAACTGTTTTTT. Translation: CASRWTGGLNEKLFF.

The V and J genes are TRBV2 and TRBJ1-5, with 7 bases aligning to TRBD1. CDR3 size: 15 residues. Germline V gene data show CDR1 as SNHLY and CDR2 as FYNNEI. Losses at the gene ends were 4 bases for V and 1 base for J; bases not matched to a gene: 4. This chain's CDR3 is CASSGDSGSNQPQHF. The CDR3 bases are TGTGCCAGCAGTGGGGACAGTGGGAGCAATCAGCCCCAGCATTTT.

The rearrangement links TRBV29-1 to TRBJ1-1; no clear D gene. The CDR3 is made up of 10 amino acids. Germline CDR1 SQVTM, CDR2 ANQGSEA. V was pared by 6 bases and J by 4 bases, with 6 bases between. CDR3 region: CSVPGTEAFF. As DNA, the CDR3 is TGCAGCGTCCCGGGCACTGAAGCTTTCTTT. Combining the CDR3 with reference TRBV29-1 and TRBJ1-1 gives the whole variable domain SAVISQKPSRDICQRGTSLTIQCQVDSQVTMMFWYRQQPGQSLTLIATANQGSEATYESGFVIDKFPISRPNLTFSTLTVSNMSPEDSSIYLCSVPGTEAFFGQGTRLTVV.

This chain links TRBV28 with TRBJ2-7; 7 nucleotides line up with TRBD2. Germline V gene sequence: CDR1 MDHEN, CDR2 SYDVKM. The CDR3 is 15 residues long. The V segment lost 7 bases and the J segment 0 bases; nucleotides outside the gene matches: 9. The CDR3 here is CASTQRGGSSYEQYF. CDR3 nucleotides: TGTGCCAGCACCCAAAGGGGAGGGAGCTCCTACGAGCAGTACTTC.

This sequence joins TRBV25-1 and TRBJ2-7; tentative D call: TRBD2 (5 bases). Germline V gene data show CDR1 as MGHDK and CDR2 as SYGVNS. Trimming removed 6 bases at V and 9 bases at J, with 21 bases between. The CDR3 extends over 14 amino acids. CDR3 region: CASSPTGRTAGQYF. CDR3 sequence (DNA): TGTGCCAGCAGCCCCACCGGCCGGACCGCGGGGCAGTACTTC.

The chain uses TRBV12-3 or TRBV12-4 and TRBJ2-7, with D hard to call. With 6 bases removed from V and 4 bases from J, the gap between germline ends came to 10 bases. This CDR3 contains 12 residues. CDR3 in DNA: TGTGCCAGCAGAGCCGACAATTACGAGCAGTACTTC. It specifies CASRADNYEQYF.

CDR3 protein: CASSTQGQGGNGELFF. The CDR3 DNA sequence: TGCGCCAGCAGCACCCAAGGACAGGGCGGGAACGGGGAGCTGTTTTTT. The chain joins TRBV5-1 to TRBJ2-2; 8 nucleotides line up with TRBD1. The CDR3 runs to 16 residues. The germline CDR1 and CDR2 sequences are SGHRS and YFSETQ. The V and J ends lost 4 bases and 7 bases, in that order; junction bases with no gene match: 12. Full variable domain (outside the CDR3, taken from reference TRBV5-1 and TRBJ2-2): KAGVTQTPRYLIKTRGQQVTLSCSPISGHRSVSWYQQTPGQGLQFLFEYFSETQRNKGNFPGRFSGRQFSNSRSEMNVSTLELGDSALYLCASSTQGQGGNGELFFGEGSRLTVL.

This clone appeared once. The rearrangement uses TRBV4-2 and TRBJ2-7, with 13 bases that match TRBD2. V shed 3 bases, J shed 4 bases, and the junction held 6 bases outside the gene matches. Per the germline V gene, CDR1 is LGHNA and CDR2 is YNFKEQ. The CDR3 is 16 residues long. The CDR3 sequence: CASSQDLGLAGYEQYF. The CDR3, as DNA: TGTGCCAGCAGCCAGGACCTGGGACTAGCGGGATACGAGCAGTACTTC.

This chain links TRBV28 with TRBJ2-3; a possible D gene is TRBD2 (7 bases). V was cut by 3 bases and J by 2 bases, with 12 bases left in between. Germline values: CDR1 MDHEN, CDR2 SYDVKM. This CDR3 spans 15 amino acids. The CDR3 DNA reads TGTGCCAGCAGTTTCGGGGGGCTTTCCACAGATACGCAGTATTTT. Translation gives CASSFGGLSTDTQYF. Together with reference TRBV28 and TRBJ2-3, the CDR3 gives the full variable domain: DVKVTQSSRYLVKRTGEKVFLECVQDMDHENMFWYRQDPGLGLRLIYFSYDVKMKEKGDIPEGYSVSREKKERFSLILESASTNQTSMYLCASSFGGLSTDTQYFGPGTRLTVL.

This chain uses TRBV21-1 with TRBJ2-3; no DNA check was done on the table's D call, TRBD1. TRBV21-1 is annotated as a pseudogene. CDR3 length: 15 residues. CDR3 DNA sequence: TGTGCCAGCGATGAAGGCAGGGATGTGACAGGTACGCAGTATTTT. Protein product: CASDEGRDVTGTQYF.

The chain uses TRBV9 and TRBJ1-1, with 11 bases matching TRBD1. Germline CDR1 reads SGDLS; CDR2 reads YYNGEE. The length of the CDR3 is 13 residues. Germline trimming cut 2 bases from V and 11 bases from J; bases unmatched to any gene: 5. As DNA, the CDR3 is TGTGCCAGCAGCGTCGGGACAGGGGGATTGGCTTTCTTT. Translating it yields CASSVGTGGLAFF. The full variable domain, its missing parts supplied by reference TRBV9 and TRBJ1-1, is DSGVTQTPKHLITATGQRVTLRCSPRSGDLSVYWYQQSLDQGLQFLIQYYNGEERAKGNILERFSAQQFPDLHSELNLSSLELGDSALYFCASSVGTGGLAFFGQGTRLTVV.

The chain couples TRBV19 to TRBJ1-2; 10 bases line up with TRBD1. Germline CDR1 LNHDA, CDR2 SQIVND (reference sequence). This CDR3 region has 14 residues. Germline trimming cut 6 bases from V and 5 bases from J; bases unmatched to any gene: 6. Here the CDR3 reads CASRRQGAGYGYTF. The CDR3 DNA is TGTGCCAGTAGAAGACAGGGGGCAGGGTATGGCTACACCTTC.

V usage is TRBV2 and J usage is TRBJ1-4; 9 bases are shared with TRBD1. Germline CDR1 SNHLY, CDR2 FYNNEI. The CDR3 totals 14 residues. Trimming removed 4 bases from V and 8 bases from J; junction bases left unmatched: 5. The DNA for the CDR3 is TGTGCCAGCAGTGGGGGACAGGGTAGGGAAAAACTGTTTTTT. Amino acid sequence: CASSGGQGREKLFF.

CDR3 DNA sequence: TGCGCCAGCAGTGAGTCAGGGGGTGAGGGTCAGCCCCAGCATTTT. It codes for CASSESGGEGQPQHF. The chain recombines TRBV10-2 with TRBJ1-5, with a possible D match to TRBD1 (6 bases). Germline CDR1 reads WSHSY; CDR2 reads SAAADI. This CDR3 region has 15 residues. The V and J ends lost 0 bases and 6 bases respectively, with 12 bases between them.

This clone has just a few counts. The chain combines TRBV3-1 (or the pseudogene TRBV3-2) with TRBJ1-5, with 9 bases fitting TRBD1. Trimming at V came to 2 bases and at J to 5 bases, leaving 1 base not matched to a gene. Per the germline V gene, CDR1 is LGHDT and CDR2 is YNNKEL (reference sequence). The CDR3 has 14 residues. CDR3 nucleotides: TGTGCCAGCAGCCAAAGGGACAGGGATCAGCCCCAGCATTTT. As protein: CASSQRDRDQPQHF.

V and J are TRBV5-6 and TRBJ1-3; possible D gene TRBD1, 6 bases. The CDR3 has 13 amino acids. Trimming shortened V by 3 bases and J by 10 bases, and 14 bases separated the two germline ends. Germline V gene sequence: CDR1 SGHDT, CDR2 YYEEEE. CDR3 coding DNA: TGTGCCAGCAGCTACTCGACAGGATCAACCATATATTTT. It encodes CASSYSTGSTIYF.

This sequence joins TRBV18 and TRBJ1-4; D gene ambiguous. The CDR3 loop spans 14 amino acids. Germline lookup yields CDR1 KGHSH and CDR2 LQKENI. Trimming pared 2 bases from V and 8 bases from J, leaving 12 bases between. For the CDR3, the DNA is TGTGCCAGCTCACCAGCAAGCACGCCGGAAAAACTGTTTTTT. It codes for CASSPASTPEKLFF.

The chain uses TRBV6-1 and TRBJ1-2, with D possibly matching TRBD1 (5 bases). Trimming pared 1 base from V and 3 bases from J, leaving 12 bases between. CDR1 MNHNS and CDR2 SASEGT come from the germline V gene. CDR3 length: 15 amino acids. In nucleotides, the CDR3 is TGTGCCAGCAGTGAAGGTTCAGGGCAGGACTATGGCTACACCTTC. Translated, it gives CASSEGSGQDYGYTF.

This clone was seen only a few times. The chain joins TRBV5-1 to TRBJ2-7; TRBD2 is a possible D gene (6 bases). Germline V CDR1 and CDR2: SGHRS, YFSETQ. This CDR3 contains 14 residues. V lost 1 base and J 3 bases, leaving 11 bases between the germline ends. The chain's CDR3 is CASSLFDGSYEQYF. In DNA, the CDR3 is TGCGCCAGCAGCTTGTTCGACGGGAGCTACGAGCAGTACTTC.

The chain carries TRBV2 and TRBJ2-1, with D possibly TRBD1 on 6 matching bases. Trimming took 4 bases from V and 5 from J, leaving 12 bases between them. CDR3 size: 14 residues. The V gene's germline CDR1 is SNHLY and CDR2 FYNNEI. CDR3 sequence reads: CASSAVDRDNEQFF. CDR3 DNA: TGTGCCAGCAGTGCGGTGGACAGAGACAATGAGCAGTTCTTC.

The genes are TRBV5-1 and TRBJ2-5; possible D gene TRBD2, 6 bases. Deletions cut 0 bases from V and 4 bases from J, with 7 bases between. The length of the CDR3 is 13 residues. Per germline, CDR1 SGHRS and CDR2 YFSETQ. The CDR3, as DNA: TGCGCCAGCAGCTTGGTGGGGGGAGAGACCCAGTACTTC. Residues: CASSLVGGETQYF. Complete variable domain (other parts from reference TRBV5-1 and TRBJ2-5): KAGVTQTPRYLIKTRGQQVTLSCSPISGHRSVSWYQQTPGQGLQFLFEYFSETQRNKGNFPGRFSGRQFSNSRSEMNVSTLELGDSALYLCASSLVGGETQYFGPGTRLLVL.

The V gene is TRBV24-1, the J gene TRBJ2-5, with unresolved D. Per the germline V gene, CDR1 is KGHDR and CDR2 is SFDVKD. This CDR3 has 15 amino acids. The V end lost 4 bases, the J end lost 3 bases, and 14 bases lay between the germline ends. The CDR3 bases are TGTGCCACCAGTGACACGCACCCCCGGGAAGAGACCCAGTACTTC. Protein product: CATSDTHPREETQYF.

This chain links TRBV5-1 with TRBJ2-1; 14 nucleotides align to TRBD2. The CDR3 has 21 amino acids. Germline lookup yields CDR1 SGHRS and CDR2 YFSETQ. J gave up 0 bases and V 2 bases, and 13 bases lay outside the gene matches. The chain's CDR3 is CASSFPGTSGSLSFSYNEQFF. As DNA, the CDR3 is TGCGCCAGCAGCTTCCCTGGGACTAGCGGGAGTCTTAGTTTCTCCTACAATGAGCAGTTCTTC.